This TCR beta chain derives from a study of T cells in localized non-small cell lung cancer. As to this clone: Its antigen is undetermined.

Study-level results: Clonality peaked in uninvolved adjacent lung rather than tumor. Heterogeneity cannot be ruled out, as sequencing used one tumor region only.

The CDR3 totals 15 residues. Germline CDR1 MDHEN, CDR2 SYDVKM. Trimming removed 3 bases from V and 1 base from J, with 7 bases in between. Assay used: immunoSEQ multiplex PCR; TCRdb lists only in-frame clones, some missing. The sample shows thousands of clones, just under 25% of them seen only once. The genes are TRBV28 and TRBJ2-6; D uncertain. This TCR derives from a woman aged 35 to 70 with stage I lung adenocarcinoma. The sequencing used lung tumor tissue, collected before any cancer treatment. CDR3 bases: TGTGCCAGCAGTTTGGTTGGTTCTGGGGCCAACGTCCTGACTTTC. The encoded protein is CASSLVGSGANVLTF. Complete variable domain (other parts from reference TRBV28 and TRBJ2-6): DVKVTQSSRYLVKRTGEKVFLECVQDMDHENMFWYRQDPGLGLRLIYFSYDVKMKEKGDIPEGYSVSREKKERFSLILESASTNQTSMYLCASSLVGSGANVLTFGAGSRLTVL.